This T cell receptor beta chain was profiled in a study of blood T cell repertoires in COVID-19. Study information: T cells, B-cell-depleted T cells, or PBMCs supplied cDNA or gDNA.

Assay used: immunoSEQ multiplex PCR; TCRdb lists only in-frame clones, some missing. Of tens of thousands of clones listed, just under 95% are singletons. This CDR3 comprises 15 residues. CDR1 is SGHAT and CDR2 is FQNNGV in the germline V gene. V gave up 3 bases and J gave up 7 bases, with 15 bases separating them. This rearrangement joins TRBV11-2 to TRBJ1-4, with D maybe TRBD1 (6 bases). The receptor comes from a human donor in a cohort sampled during active COVID-19. The sequenced material came from peripheral blood. The CDR3 sequence: CASSFSRDKGEKLFF. In nucleotides, the CDR3 is TGTGCCAGCAGCTTTAGTAGGGACAAAGGTGAAAAACTGTTTTTT.